This T cell receptor beta chain was found in a study of T cells in Graves' hyperthyroidism and ophthalmopathy. Whole-study context: The blood sample was taken at first diagnosis, before treatment began.

Calling Graves' hyperthyroidism stable meant ophthalmopathy did not progress within 18 months. The hyperthyroidism patients had all been newly diagnosed, and their disease duration was under 2 months. Their ages ranged from 18 to 65 years. Lactation, pregnancy, other autoimmune disease or uncontrolled infection led to exclusion of patients. The TCR beta CDR3 regions underwent amplification using RNA transcripts as the source. A first-round RT-PCR of the TCR CDR3 used the HTBI primer set. One entry per CDR3 protein results from TCRdb running MiXCR on the multiplex PCR reads. The data show some 560,000 distinct CDR3 sequences, around 15% seen once. This clonotype was counted between two and nine times. The source is a woman between 40 and 50 years old with Graves' hyperthyroidism. Sequencing used blood.

The CDR3 nucleotides read TGTGCCAGCAGTTTAGGTGGGACAGGGAAATCACCCCTCCACTTT. Encoded protein: CASSLGGTGKSPLHF. This chain connects TRBV28 to TRBJ1-6; the match to TRBD1 covers 9 bases. CDR1 and CDR2 (germline): MDHEN, SYDVKM. Trimming cost V 2 bases and J 10 bases; bases outside gene matches: 6. This CDR3 has 15 residues. Looking up the rest from reference TRBV28 and TRBJ1-6 gives the full variable domain: DVKVTQSSRYLVKRTGEKVFLECVQDMDHENMFWYRQDPGLGLRLIYFSYDVKMKEKGDIPEGYSVSREKKERFSLILESASTNQTSMYLCASSLGGTGKSPLHFGNGTRLTVT.